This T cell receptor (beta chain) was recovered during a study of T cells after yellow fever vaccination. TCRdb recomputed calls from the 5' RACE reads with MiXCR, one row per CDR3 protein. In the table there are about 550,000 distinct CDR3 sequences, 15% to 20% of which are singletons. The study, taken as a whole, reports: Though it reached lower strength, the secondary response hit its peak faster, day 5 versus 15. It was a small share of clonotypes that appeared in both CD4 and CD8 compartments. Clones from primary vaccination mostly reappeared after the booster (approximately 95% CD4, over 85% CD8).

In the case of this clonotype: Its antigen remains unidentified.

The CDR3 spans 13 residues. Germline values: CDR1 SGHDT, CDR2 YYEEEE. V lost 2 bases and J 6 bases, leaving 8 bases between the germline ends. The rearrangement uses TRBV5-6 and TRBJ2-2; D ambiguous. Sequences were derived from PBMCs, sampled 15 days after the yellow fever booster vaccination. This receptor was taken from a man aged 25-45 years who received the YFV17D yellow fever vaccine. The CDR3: CASSFPGPGELFF. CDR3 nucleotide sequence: TGTGCCAGCAGCTTTCCAGGTCCCGGGGAGCTGTTTTTT.